These 21 T cell receptor beta chains were all obtained from the same sample, sequenced in a study of T-cell reconstitution after alpha-beta-depleted transplantation in children. The TCRbeta library incorporated unique molecular identifiers. Using its own MiXCR run on the PCR reads, TCRdb lists one record per CDR3 protein. This table has some 280,000 distinct CDR3 sequences, 9.9% appearing once. This specimen consisted of PBMCs from the stem cell graft donor, obtained from the stem cell graft. Source of these receptors: a human donor who donated a stem cell graft to a child with SCID.

This clonotype has more than one count but fewer than ten. V gene TRBV10-1 combines with J gene TRBJ2-3, with D possibly being TRBD2 (5 bases). Trimming shortened V by 2 bases and J by 1 base, and 7 bases separated the two germline ends. The CDR3 loop spans 14 amino acids. The germline V gene encodes CDR1 WNHNN and CDR2 SYGVQD (reference sequence). The CDR3 spells CASSERRGTDTQYF. The CDR3 DNA is TGCGCCAGCAGTGAGCGGCGGGGCACAGATACGCAGTATTTT.

The chain has TRBV5-1 and TRBJ2-3; perhaps D is TRBD1 or TRBD2 (5 bases each). Trimming left V 0 bases short and J 1 base short, with 12 bases between. This CDR3 contains 16 residues. CDR1 SGHRS and CDR2 YFSETQ come from the germline V gene. The CDR3 loop is CASSLGGPRRTDTQYF. CDR3 sequence (DNA): TGCGCCAGCAGCTTGGGGGGACCCAGACGCACAGATACGCAGTATTTT.

This clonotype was detected only a few times. The rearrangement links TRBV2 to TRBJ1-1; D gene ambiguous. The germline V gene has CDR1 SNHLY and CDR2 FYNNEI. The CDR3 contains 11 residues. V lost 1 base to trimming and J lost 4 bases, with 1 base between them. The CDR3 sequence is CASSEGTEAFF. The CDR3, as DNA: TGTGCCAGCAGTGAAGGCACTGAAGCTTTCTTT.

The table lists this clonotype with a few counts. This chain joins TRBV20-1 and TRBJ2-3; 8 positions match TRBD2. The germline V gene encodes CDR1 DFQATT and CDR2 SNEGSKA (reference sequence). The CDR3 totals 14 residues. Germline trimming cut 6 bases from V and 3 bases from J; bases unmatched to any gene: 8. The CDR3 protein is CSAAGGRFTDTQYF. CDR3 coding DNA: TGCAGTGCCGCGGGGGGCAGGTTTACAGATACGCAGTATTTT.

The V and J genes are TRBV12-3 or TRBV12-4 and TRBJ2-7; D not certain. The germline V and J ends were trimmed by 8 bases and 0 bases, with 14 bases remaining between them. The CDR3 sequence is 14 residues long. The CDR3, as DNA: TGTGCCAGCCGCAACAGTGGGGACTCCTACGAGCAGTACTTC. Amino acid sequence: CASRNSGDSYEQYF.

This clonotype has more than one count but fewer than ten. The rearrangement links TRBV2 to TRBJ1-2; TRBD1 is a possible D gene (5 bases). The CDR3 sequence is 12 residues long. The germline V gene encodes CDR1 SNHLY and CDR2 FYNNEI. Trimming took off 7 bases at V and 5 bases at J, with 11 bases between the two ends. CDR3 nucleotide sequence: TGTGCCAGCATGCAGGGTCATTATGGCTACACCTTC. Its protein product is CASMQGHYGYTF.

This clonotype was counted between two and nine times. For the CDR3, the DNA is TGCGCCAGCACCCGGGAGGGGACAGTGCACACAGATACGCAGTATTTT. It encodes CASTREGTVHTDTQYF. The chain combines TRBV5-1 with TRBJ2-3; tentative D call: TRBD2 (8 bases). This CDR3 is built from 16 residues. Looked up from germline, CDR1 is SGHRS and CDR2 is YFSETQ. Trimming took 6 bases from V and 2 from J, leaving 19 bases between them. The whole variable domain, filled in from reference TRBV5-1 and TRBJ2-3, reads KAGVTQTPRYLIKTRGQQVTLSCSPISGHRSVSWYQQTPGQGLQFLFEYFSETQRNKGNFPGRFSGRQFSNSRSEMNVSTLELGDSALYLCASTREGTVHTDTQYFGPGTRLTVL.

The chain is built from TRBV5-1 and TRBJ1-6; 7 positions match TRBD1. The V and J ends lost 2 bases and 6 bases, in that order; junction bases with no gene match: 5. The CDR3 is 15 residues long. Looked up from germline, CDR1 is SGHRS and CDR2 is YFSETQ. The CDR3 DNA sequence: TGCGCCAGCAGCTTAAGGGACAGCTTTAATTCACCCCTCCACTTT. Translated, it gives CASSLRDSFNSPLHF.

The chain links TRBV14 to TRBJ2-7; 15 bases are a match to TRBD2. Trimming took 8 bases from V and 4 from J; bases not matched to a gene: 9. Germline values: CDR1 SGHDN, CDR2 FVKESK. The CDR3 runs to 16 residues. The CDR3 region is CASDPGLAGGVYEQYF. The CDR3 nucleotides are TGTGCCAGCGATCCGGGACTAGCGGGGGGAGTTTACGAGCAGTACTTC.

At least ten counts were recorded for this clonotype. The chain uses TRBV4-1 and TRBJ2-1; possibly TRBD1 for D (5 bases). Germline CDR1 is MGHRA and CDR2 is YSYEKL. V dropped 0 bases and J dropped 1 base, with 13 bases sitting between them. The CDR3 totals 17 residues. CDR3 in amino acids: CASSQDRLQASYNEQFF. The CDR3 nucleotides are TGCGCCAGCAGCCAAGATCGGTTACAGGCGTCCTACAATGAGCAGTTCTTC.

The rearrangement uses TRBV10-3 and TRBJ1-2; no reliable D call. This CDR3 spans 12 amino acids. V dropped 10 bases and J dropped 8 bases, with 17 bases sitting between them. Looked up from germline, CDR1 is ENHRY and CDR2 is SYGVKD. CDR3 sequence: CATLDSLGGYTF. DNA for the CDR3: TGTGCCACCTTGGACTCATTGGGGGGCTACACCTTC.

This clonotype came up a few times. The chain recombines TRBV5-5 with TRBJ1-1; 12 bases fit TRBD1. The CDR3 consists of 18 residues. The V and J ends lost 0 bases and 4 bases, in that order; junction bases with no gene match: 10. Germline CDR1 and CDR2: SGHKS and YYEKEE (reference sequence). CDR3 in amino acids: CASSLEGTGGRGGTEAFF. CDR3 in DNA: TGTGCCAGCAGCTTGGAAGGGACAGGGGGCCGGGGGGGCACTGAAGCTTTCTTT.

The chain is built from TRBV7-9 and TRBJ2-7; D is possibly TRBD1 (5 bases). Trimming pared 5 bases from V and 3 bases from J, leaving 11 bases between. Germline-derived CDR1 and CDR2 are SEHNR and FQNEAQ (reference sequence). The CDR3 extends over 13 amino acids. The DNA of the CDR3 is TGTGCCAGCAGCCCCCCGACAGTCTACGAGCAGTACTTC. Its protein product is CASSPPTVYEQYF. The complete variable domain, with remaining parts taken from reference TRBV7-9 and TRBJ2-7, reads DTGVSQNPRHKITKRGQNVTFRCDPISEHNRLYWYRQTLGQGPEFLTYFQNEAQLEKSRLLSDRFSAERPKGSFSTLEIQRTEQGDSAMYLCASSPPTVYEQYFGPGTRLTVT.

The chain recombines TRBV27 with TRBJ1-1; 9 bases are a match to TRBD1. V dropped 6 bases and J dropped 10; count of bases not matched to a gene: 6. This CDR3 has 12 amino acids. CDR1 MNHEY and CDR2 SMNVEV come from the germline V gene (reference sequence). The CDR3 DNA reads as TGTGCCAGCAGCCTATACAGGGGGCGAGCTTTCTTT. Translating it yields CASSLYRGRAFF.

This clonotype was observed at least ten times. The gene calls are TRBV27 and TRBJ1-2; TRBD1 matches at 10 bases. Looked up from germline, CDR1 is MNHEY and CDR2 is SMNVEV (reference sequence). Trimming removed 5 bases from V and 2 bases from J; junction bases left unmatched: 5. The CDR3 covers 15 residues. The CDR3 DNA follows: TGTGCCAGCAGTCATCCGACAGGGGGCAACTATGGCTACACCTTC. Its translation: CASSHPTGGNYGYTF.

The chain recombines TRBV11-2 with TRBJ2-5, with D perhaps TRBD1 (5 bases). This CDR3 has 15 amino acids. In germline, CDR1 is SGHAT, CDR2 FQNNGV. Between the trimmed V and J ends, which lost 0 bases and 4 bases, there was a span of 12 bases. This chain's CDR3 is CASSLEKGVPETQYF. Written as DNA, the CDR3 is TGTGCCAGCAGCTTAGAGAAAGGGGTCCCAGAGACCCAGTACTTC.

This clonotype was counted a few times. The rearrangement uses TRBV29-1 and TRBJ2-1; 8 bases agree with TRBD2. Per the germline V gene, CDR1 is SQVTM and CDR2 is ANQGSEA. CDR3 length: 14 residues. V shed 7 bases and J 3 bases; nucleotides not matched to a gene: 8. CDR3 loop: CSATSGGLYNEQFF. CDR3 nucleotide sequence: TGCAGCGCAACCAGCGGGGGCCTCTACAATGAGCAGTTCTTC.

This clonotype was recorded a few times. This rearrangement joins TRBV4-2 to TRBJ2-3, with D perhaps given as TRBD1 or TRBD2 (5 bases each). The CDR3 is 17 residues long. Trimming left V 4 bases short and J 0 bases short, with 17 bases between. Germline CDR1 and CDR2: LGHNA and YNFKEQ. CDR3 protein: CASSPLRGHTSTDTQYF. The CDR3 DNA reads TGTGCCAGCAGCCCCCTGAGGGGCCATACTAGCACAGATACGCAGTATTTT.

This clonotype has at least ten counts. V usage is TRBV6-5 and J usage is TRBJ2-7; D not certain. Between the trimmed V and J ends, which lost 2 bases and 7 bases, there was a span of 18 bases. Germline lookup yields CDR1 MNHEY and CDR2 SVGAGI. CDR3 length: 15 residues. DNA for the CDR3: TGTGCCAGCAGTTACGAAGGGATTCTCAATGGGGAGCAGTACTTC. It encodes CASSYEGILNGEQYF.

This clonotype came up a few times. The chain combines TRBV4-1 with TRBJ1-2; D unclear. The CDR3 contains 14 residues. Trimming pared 4 bases from V and 0 bases from J, leaving 9 bases between. From germline, CDR1 is MGHRA and CDR2 YSYEKL. The DNA of the CDR3 is TGCGCCAGCAGCCGCGAGGGAGCTAACTATGGCTACACCTTC. It encodes CASSREGANYGYTF.

This clonotype was counted ten times or more. This chain joins TRBV12-3 or TRBV12-4 and TRBJ2-3; the match to TRBD1 covers 10 bases. This CDR3 is 15 amino acids long. V dropped 6 bases and J dropped 4; count of bases not matched to a gene: 7. Written as DNA, the CDR3 is TGTGCCAGCAGCAGTGGACAGGGGGGCCCAGATACGCAGTATTTT. Translating gives CASSSGQGGPDTQYF.